The 17 T cell receptor beta chains in this list originate from one sample, sequenced in a study of vaccination and CD4 T cells after COVID-19. Sequence data for DNA of cultured CD4+ T cells were generated by the Oncomine TCR Beta short-read assay. One entry per CDR3 protein results from TCRdb running MiXCR on the PCR reads. This table has some 17,000 distinct CDR3 sequences, under 55% appearing once. Time point noted: late sampling 161 to 241 days after vaccination in a few convalescent patients. Treatment described: roughly 10-day PBMC culture with coronavirus spike peptide pools or control peptides (ViraFEST assay). No cognate antigen is known for these TCRs. The source material was CD4+ T cells from blood, cultured in vitro, sampled about 7 months after SARS-CoV-2 vaccination. The receptors stem from a human donor who had recovered from COVID-19.

J is TRBJ1-1 and V is TRBV7-2; D gene unclear. There are 15 residues in the CDR3. CDR1 is SGHTA, CDR2 FQGNSA, per germline. V lost 3 bases to trimming and J lost 11 bases, with 22 bases between them. The chain's CDR3 is CASSFSLSGVGDAFF. In DNA form, the CDR3 reads TGTGCCAGCAGCTTCTCGTTAAGCGGTGTCGGTGATGCTTTCTTT.

This chain links TRBV20-1 with TRBJ2-5, with 12 bases aligning to TRBD2. This CDR3 is 15 amino acids long. Germline V gene sequence: CDR1 DFQATT, CDR2 SNEGSKA (reference sequence). The V segment lost 5 bases and the J segment 8 bases; nucleotides outside the gene matches: 12. CDR3 DNA sequence: TGCAGTGCTCCCCGTGCTAGCGGGGGGGCAGGAACCCAGTACTTC. Its translation is CSAPRASGGAGTQYF.

This chain uses TRBV20-1 with TRBJ1-2; TRBD1 is a possible D gene (6 bases). CDR3 size: 15 residues. V was cut by 5 bases and J by 3 bases, with 19 bases left in between. The V gene's germline CDR1 is DFQATT and CDR2 SNEGSKA (reference sequence). CDR3 bases: TGCAGTGCTGGGGGGGGTTTGACAGGTTACTATGGCTACACCTTC. Residues: CSAGGGLTGYYGYTF.

This clonotype came up a few times. CDR3 DNA sequence: TGCAGTGCTAGAGGGCCCTTAGCAGGAGGGACCCAGTACTTC. It yields the protein CSARGPLAGGTQYF. The chain is built from TRBV20-1 and TRBJ2-5; D may be TRBD2 (5 bases). Germline lookup yields CDR1 DFQATT and CDR2 SNEGSKA (reference sequence). The CDR3 has 14 amino acids. V lost 1 base, J lost 7 bases, and 16 bases lay in between.

This clonotype was picked up a small number of times. The chain links TRBV6-1 to TRBJ1-1, with D maybe TRBD1 (5 bases). With 3 bases removed from V and 3 bases from J, the gap between germline ends came to 11 bases. The CDR3 sequence is 14 residues long. Germline-derived CDR1 and CDR2 are MNHNS and SASEGT. The CDR3 nucleotides are TGTGCCAGCAGTGAGGTGGAGGGGTACACTGAAGCTTTCTTT. Its protein product is CASSEVEGYTEAFF.

The rearrangement uses TRBV2 and TRBJ2-5; D is unclear. The CDR3 is made up of 14 amino acids. V was shortened by 4 bases and J by 2 bases, with 11 bases between the two germline ends. The V gene's germline CDR1 is SNHLY and CDR2 FYNNEI. Here the CDR3 reads CASSGGPAQETQYF. DNA for the CDR3: TGTGCCAGCAGTGGCGGACCAGCTCAAGAGACCCAGTACTTC.

The CDR3 bases are TGTGCCAGCAGCTATAGCACAGATACGCAGTATTTT. Protein sequence: CASSYSTDTQYF. This chain connects TRBV2 to TRBJ2-3; no reliable D call. V gave up 6 bases and J gave up 0 bases, with 4 bases separating them. The CDR3 is 12 amino acids. CDR1 and CDR2 (germline): SNHLY, FYNNEI.

The V gene is TRBV20-1, the J gene TRBJ2-5, with a weak D call TRBD2 (5 bases). The CDR3 covers 13 residues. Germline V CDR1 and CDR2: DFQATT, SNEGSKA (reference sequence). The V and J ends lost 5 bases and 0 bases respectively, with 10 bases between them. The CDR3 here is CSAGLGYQETQYF. CDR3 coding DNA: TGCAGTGCTGGACTGGGGTACCAAGAGACCCAGTACTTC.

This clonotype has only one observation. The chain is built from TRBV28 and TRBJ2-7; 15 bases fit TRBD2. V shed 6 bases and J 10 bases; nucleotides not matched to a gene: 10. This CDR3 spans 15 amino acids. From germline, CDR1 is MDHEN and CDR2 SYDVKM. In DNA, the CDR3 is TGTGCCAGCAGCCCTCTGGGACTAGCGGGAGGCAGACAGTACTTC. It codes for CASSPLGLAGGRQYF. Drawing the rest from reference TRBV28 and TRBJ2-7, the complete variable domain is DVKVTQSSRYLVKRTGEKVFLECVQDMDHENMFWYRQDPGLGLRLIYFSYDVKMKEKGDIPEGYSVSREKKERFSLILESASTNQTSMYLCASSPLGLAGGRQYFGPGTRLTVT.

The chain couples TRBV7-6 to TRBJ2-1; 7 bases agree with TRBD1. CDR1 SGHVS and CDR2 FNYEAQ come from the germline V gene. The length of the CDR3 is 14 residues. Trimming cost V 5 bases and J 7 bases; bases outside gene matches: 8. The CDR3 region has the DNA TGTGCCAGCAGCGCCCGACAGGGTTCTAATGAGCAGTTCTTC. This sequence encodes CASSARQGSNEQFF.

This chain joins TRBV20-1 and TRBJ1-6; D remains ambiguous. The V and J ends lost 7 bases and 10 bases respectively, with 14 bases between them. Germline-derived CDR1 and CDR2 are DFQATT and SNEGSKA (reference sequence). The CDR3 is 12 residues long. CDR3 region: CSGALPGSPLHF. The CDR3 DNA reads TGCAGTGGGGCGCTCCCTGGCTCACCCCTCCACTTT.

In this sample, this clonotype turned up a few times. This chain uses TRBV20-1 with TRBJ1-3; no clear D. Between the trimmed V and J ends, which lost 6 bases and 2 bases, there was a span of 2 bases. The CDR3 has 10 residues. Germline CDR1 is DFQATT and CDR2 is SNEGSKA (reference sequence). The CDR3 spells CSAAGNTIYF. DNA of the CDR3: TGCAGTGCCGCTGGAAACACCATATATTTT.

The chain combines TRBV20-1 with TRBJ1-1, with TRBD1 as a possible D gene (6 bases). The CDR3 is made up of 13 amino acids. Germline-derived CDR1 and CDR2 are DFQATT and SNEGSKA (reference sequence). V was cut by 6 bases and J by 3 bases, with 14 bases left in between. The DNA of the CDR3 is TGCAGTGCCACAGAAGGGGGGGACACTGAAGCTTTCTTT. Translated: CSATEGGDTEAFF.

The rearrangement links TRBV20-1 to TRBJ2-7; a weak D match, TRBD1 (6 bases). This CDR3 spans 15 amino acids. Per the germline V gene, CDR1 is DFQATT and CDR2 is SNEGSKA (reference sequence). The germline V and J ends were trimmed by 2 bases and 1 base, with 15 bases remaining between them. The CDR3, as DNA: TGCAGTGCTAGATTAGGGGGACAAAATTCCTACGAGCAGTACTTC. This codes for CSARLGGQNSYEQYF.

About this clonotype: Compared with germline, one end of the junction differs, possibly owing to a read error. The genes are TRBV6-5 and TRBJ2-7; D is ambiguous. This CDR3 spans 14 amino acids. The V gene's germline CDR1 is MNHEY and CDR2 SVGAGI. The CDR3 spells CASSYSQFKASWNF. The CDR3 DNA sequence: TGTGCCAGCAGTTACTCCCAGTTCAAAGCGAGTTGGAACTTC.

The chain employs TRBV2 and TRBJ1-5; 8 bases line up with TRBD1. The CDR3 totals 14 residues. Trimming at V came to 6 bases and at J to 6 bases, leaving 7 bases not matched to a gene. The germline CDR1 and CDR2 sequences are SNHLY and FYNNEI. The CDR3 coding sequence is TGTGCCAGCAGCCAACAGGGGGTCGGTCAGCCCCAGCATTTT. Protein product: CASSQQGVGQPQHF.

The sample holds a few counts of this clonotype. V gene TRBV20-1 combines with J gene TRBJ1-1, with 7 bases that match TRBD1. Germline V lookup: CDR1 DFQATT, CDR2 SNEGSKA (reference sequence). The ends lost 0 bases at V and 3 bases at J; junction bases unmatched: 7. The CDR3 is 15 residues long. CDR3 in DNA: TGCAGTGCTAGAGATTACAGGGGCGGTGACACTGAAGCTTTCTTT. The encoded protein is CSARDYRGGDTEAFF.